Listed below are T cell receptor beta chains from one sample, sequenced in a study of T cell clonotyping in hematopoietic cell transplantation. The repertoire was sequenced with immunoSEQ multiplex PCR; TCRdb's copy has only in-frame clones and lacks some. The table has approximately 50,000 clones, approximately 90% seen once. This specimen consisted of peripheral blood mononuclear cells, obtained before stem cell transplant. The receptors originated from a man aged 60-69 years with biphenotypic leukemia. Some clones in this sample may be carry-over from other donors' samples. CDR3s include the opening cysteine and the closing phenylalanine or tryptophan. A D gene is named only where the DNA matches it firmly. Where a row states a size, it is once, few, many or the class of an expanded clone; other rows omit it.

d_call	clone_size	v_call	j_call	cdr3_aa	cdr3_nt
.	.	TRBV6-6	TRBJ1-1	CASSYAQGIEAFF	TGTGCCAGCAGTTACGCCCAGGGTATTGAAGCTTTCTTT
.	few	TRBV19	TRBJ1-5	CASSIGGAQPQHF	TGTGCCAGTAGTATAGGTGGGGCTCAGCCCCAGCATTTT
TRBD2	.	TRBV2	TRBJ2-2	CASSLTSASNTGELFF	TGTGCCAGCAGCCTGACTAGCGCGTCGAACACCGGGGAGCTGTTTTTT
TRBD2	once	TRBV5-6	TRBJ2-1	CASSYGLAGMSSYNEQFF	TGTGCCAGCAGCTACGGGCTAGCGGGGATGAGCTCCTACAATGAGCAGTTCTTC
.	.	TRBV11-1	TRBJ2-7	CASSSNSYEQYF	TGTGCCAGCAGCTCTAACTCCTACGAGCAGTACTTC
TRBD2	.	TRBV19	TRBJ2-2	CASNPQVAGTGELFF	TGTGCCAGTAACCCCCAAGTAGCGGGAACCGGGGAGCTGTTTTTT
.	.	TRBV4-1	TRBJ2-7	CASSRSGSSYEQYF	TGCGCCAGCAGCCGGAGCGGGTCCTCCTACGAGCAGTACTTC
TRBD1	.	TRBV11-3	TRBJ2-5	CASSAGQGTRETQYF	TGTGCCAGCAGCGCGGGACAGGGTACCCGAGAGACCCAGTACTTC
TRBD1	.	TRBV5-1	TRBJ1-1	CASSLQGDPMNTEAFF	TGCGCCAGCAGCTTACAGGGGGATCCTATGAACACTGAAGCTTTCTTT
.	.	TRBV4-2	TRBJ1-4	CASSSLGAGLNEKLFF	TGTGCCAGCAGCTCCCTCGGCGCCGGCCTTAATGAAAAACTGTTTTTT
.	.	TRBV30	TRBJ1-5	CAWSPSKGSLGYSNQPQHF	TGTGCCTGGAGCCCCTCCAAGGGGAGTCTGGGATATAGCAATCAGCCCCAGCATTTT
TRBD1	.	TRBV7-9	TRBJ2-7	CASSLPRQGRWEQYF	TGTGCCAGCAGCTTACCGCGACAGGGAAGGTGGGAGCAGTACTTC
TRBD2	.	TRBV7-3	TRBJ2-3	CASSPGLAGVPSTDTQYF	TGTGCCAGCAGCCCTGGACTAGCGGGAGTTCCTAGCACAGATACGCAGTATTTT
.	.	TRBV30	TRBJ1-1	CAWRVGISDTEAFF	TGTGCCTGGAGGGTGGGGATTTCGGACACTGAAGCTTTCTTT
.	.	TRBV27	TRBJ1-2	CAGPFEGRDYGYTF	TGTGCCGGACCTTTTGAGGGCCGGGACTATGGCTACACCTTC
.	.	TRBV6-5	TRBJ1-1	CASQPYRYTEAFF	TGTGCCAGCCAACCCTACAGGTATACTGAAGCTTTCTTT
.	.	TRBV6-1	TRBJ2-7	CASSDQTSYEQYF	TGTGCCAGCAGTGACCAGACCTCCTACGAGCAGTACTTC
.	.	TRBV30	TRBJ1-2	CAWSGDFRGTHYGYTF	TGTGCCTGGAGTGGAGACTTCAGGGGAACCCACTATGGCTACACCTTC
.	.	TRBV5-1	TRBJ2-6	CASSLVGENNVLTF	TGCGCCAGCAGCTTGGTAGGGGAAAACAACGTCCTGACTTTC
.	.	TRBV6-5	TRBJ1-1	CASSLRGGEGNTEAFF	TGTGCCAGCAGTTTGCGTGGGGGAGAGGGGAACACTGAAGCTTTCTTT
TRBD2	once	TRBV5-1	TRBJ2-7	CASSPRTDNQVAGYEQYF	TGCGCCAGCAGCCCCCGGACGGACAACCAAGTAGCGGGCTACGAGCAGTACTTC
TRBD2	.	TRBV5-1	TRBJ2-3	CASSSWTSGRPDTQYF	TGCGCCAGCAGCTCTTGGACTAGCGGACGTCCAGATACGCAGTATTTT
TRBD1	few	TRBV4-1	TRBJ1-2	CASSRGQGYGYTF	TGCGCCAGCAGCCGGGGACAGGGCTATGGCTACACCTTC
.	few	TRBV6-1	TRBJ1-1	CASSGLRGWGATEAFF	TGTGCCAGCAGTGGGCTCAGGGGATGGGGAGCCACTGAAGCTTTCTTT
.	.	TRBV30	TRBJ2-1	CAWSVPTRSLSYNEQFF	TGTGCCTGGAGTGTCCCAACTAGGTCCCTCTCCTACAATGAGCAGTTCTTC
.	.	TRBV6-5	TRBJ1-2	CASSYSGQSNGYTF	TGTGCCAGCAGTTACTCCGGACAGTCGAATGGCTACACCTTC
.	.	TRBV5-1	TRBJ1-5	CASSRGLNQPQHF	TGCGCCAGCAGCCGGGGACTGAATCAGCCCCAGCATTTT
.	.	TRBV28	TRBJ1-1	CASSLDAEDTEAFF	TGTGCCAGCAGTTTAGATGCTGAGGACACTGAAGCTTTCTTT
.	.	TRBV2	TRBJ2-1	CASSKGGSEQFF	TGTGCCAGCAGTAAGGGGGGGTCTGAGCAGTTCTTC
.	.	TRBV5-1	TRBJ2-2	CASSRQGGVLVDTGELFF	TGCGCCAGCAGCAGACAGGGCGGGGTCCTGGTGGACACCGGGGAGCTGTTTTTT
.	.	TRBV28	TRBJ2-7	CASHSEESSYEQYF	TGTGCCAGCCACAGCGAGGAATCCTCCTACGAGCAGTACTTC
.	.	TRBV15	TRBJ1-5	CATSAYLSNQPQHF	TGTGCCACCAGCGCGTACCTTAGCAATCAGCCCCAGCATTTT
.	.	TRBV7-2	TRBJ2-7	CASSLGVAYEQYF	TGTGCCAGCAGCCTCGGGGTTGCCTACGAGCAGTACTTC
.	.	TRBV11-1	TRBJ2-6	CASSLEDSGANVLTF	TGTGCCAGCAGCTTAGAAGACTCTGGGGCCAACGTCCTGACTTTC
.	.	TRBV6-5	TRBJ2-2	CASSPTTGELFF	TGTGCCAGCTCTCCTACAACCGGGGAGCTGTTTTTT
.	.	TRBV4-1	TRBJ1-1	CASSGEGRTEAFF	TGCGCCAGCTCCGGGGAGGGGCGCACTGAAGCTTTCTTT
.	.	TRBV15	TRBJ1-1	CATSVGQAGRKNTEAFF	TGTGCCACCAGCGTCGGCCAGGCGGGGAGGAAGAACACTGAAGCTTTCTTT
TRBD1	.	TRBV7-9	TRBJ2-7	CASSPPWDSYEQYF	TGTGCCAGCAGCCCCCCTTGGGACAGCTACGAGCAGTACTTC
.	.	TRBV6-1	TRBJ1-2	CATLSAGGSSYTF	TGTGCCACCCTTAGCGCGGGGGGATCGAGCTACACCTTC